The rows below give T cell receptor beta chains drawn from one sample of a study of monozygotic twins with inflammatory bowel disease. TCRdb re-analyzed the 5' RACE reads; it lists each CDR3 protein once, without DNA. The sample shows roughly 150,000 distinct CDR3 sequences, and around 2.5% sits with its ten largest clones. The sample taken for sequencing was blood. These receptor sequences come from a human donor with ulcerative colitis or Crohn's disease, or a healthy co-twin of an affected twin (not recorded which). Both conserved end residues are part of each CDR3.

>TRBV4-2|TRBJ2-3
CASSQSRAGFYLAGTDTQYF
>TRBV20-1|TRBJ1-4
CSARDWGSPSTNEKLFF
>TRBV28|TRBJ1-1
CASSLSGTTAFF
>TRBV20-1|TRBJ2-3
CSAVRSGLSTDTQYF
>TRBV5-6|TRBJ2-3
CASSLKTSGGSGDTQYF
>TRBV7-2|TRBJ2-1
CASSSTSRYNEQFF
>TRBV28|TRBJ2-6
CASSKNPSGANVLTF
>TRBV29-1|TRBJ2-1
CSVNRAYNEQFF
>TRBV5-1|TRBJ2-6
CASSAGGSGANVLTF
>TRBV6-2/TRBV6-3|TRBJ2-7
CASSRTTYEQYF
>TRBV18|TRBJ2-6
CASSPGTTASGANVLTF
>TRBV5-1|TRBJ1-2
CASSLAQGDGYTF
>TRBV4-2|TRBJ2-2
CASSHFFSRTPQAGELFF
>TRBV7-2|TRBJ1-2
CASSLGGTEYGYTF
>TRBV7-9|TRBJ2-2
CASWGGGQRELFF
>TRBV15|TRBJ1-5
CATSRVRTDNQPQHF
>TRBV5-1|TRBJ2-3
CASSLPSGAPDTQYF
>TRBV4-3|TRBJ1-5
CASSPGWGEYSNQPQHF
>TRBV7-3|TRBJ2-1
CASSGSSYNEQFF
>TRBV3-1|TRBJ2-7
CASSPTVPYEQYF
>TRBV4-3|TRBJ2-2
CASSQDPRVGELFF
>TRBV7-2|TRBJ2-5
CASSLGLAEETQYF
>TRBV19|TRBJ1-6
CASSGTAENSPLHF
>TRBV6-2/TRBV6-3|TRBJ1-5
CASSDRQGADNQPQHF
>TRBV5-6|TRBJ2-7
CASSLVDRASYEQHF
>TRBV11-2|TRBJ1-3
CASSSWLGQGSSGNTIYF